The 15 T cell receptor beta chains below were found in one sample sequenced in a study of cytomegalovirus exposure and HLA in healthy donors. It was with 60 Vbeta and 13 Jbeta primers that the PCR ran. Sequencing used immunoSEQ multiplex PCR; TCRdb keeps in-frame clones, though not all of them. The sample consists of about 120,000 clones, approximately 76% of them appearing once. The sample taken for sequencing was PBMCs. The receptor set was obtained from a man aged 60 to 75 in good health and CMV-seropositive.

The genes are TRBV6-5 and TRBJ2-5, with 7 bases that match TRBD1. With the DNA end fitting TRBJ2-7 better, the J assignment may be wrong. This CDR3 region has 14 residues. Germline V lookup: CDR1 MNHEY, CDR2 SVGAGI. CDR3 sequence (DNA): TGTGCCAGCAGCCCCACAGGGGACTCCTACGAGCAGTACTTC. It translates to CASSPTGDSYEQYF.

J is TRBJ1-1 and V is TRBV14; no definite D call. The CDR3 has 15 residues. Germline V CDR1 and CDR2: SGHDN, FVKESK. The V gene lost 0 bases and the J gene lost 6 bases, with 14 bases spanning the gap. CDR3: CASSQDWAYGSEAFF. The CDR3 bases are TGTGCCAGCAGCCAAGATTGGGCCTACGGTTCTGAAGCTTTCTTT.

The chain couples TRBV28 to TRBJ1-1, with a possible D match to TRBD1 (6 bases). The CDR3 is 14 residues long. V was shortened by 3 bases and J by 4 bases, with 12 bases between the two germline ends. Germline-derived CDR1 and CDR2 are MDHEN and SYDVKM. The CDR3 reads CASSFSRGATEAFF. The CDR3 DNA reads as TGTGCCAGCAGTTTTTCCCGGGGGGCCACTGAAGCTTTCTTT.

A few counts support this clone. This sequence joins TRBV20-1 and TRBJ2-7; D gene unclear. V was clipped by 4 bases and J by 5 bases, with 6 bases between them. The CDR3 has 10 residues. The germline V gene encodes CDR1 DFQATT and CDR2 SNEGSKA (reference sequence). The CDR3 DNA reads TGCAGTGCTAAGAGTAACGAGCAGTACTTC. Protein: CSAKSNEQYF.

V is TRBV6-1 and J is TRBJ2-5; TRBD2 might be the D (6 bases). The J call may not be correct, given that the DNA end is closer to TRBJ2-7. This CDR3 has 15 amino acids. CDR1 and CDR2 (germline): MNHNS, SASEGT. CDR3 region: CASSERRGSPYEQYF. The CDR3 DNA is TGTGCCAGCAGTGAACGGAGGGGCAGCCCCTACGAGCAGTACTTC.

The rearrangement uses TRBV6-5 and TRBJ1-6; D unclear. CDR1 is MNHEY and CDR2 is SVGAGI in the germline V gene. V lost 7 bases and J lost 10, with 11 bases in between. The CDR3 is 12 amino acids. Here the CDR3 DNA reads TGTGCCAGCACAGGCGGGAGATCACCCCTCCACTTT. As protein: CASTGGRSPLHF.

The chain joins TRBV5-1 to TRBJ2-7; 7 bases are shared with TRBD1. Trimming removed 0 bases from V and 2 bases from J; junction bases left unmatched: 2. Germline V lookup: CDR1 SGHRS, CDR2 YFSETQ. The CDR3 runs to 14 residues. CDR3 sequence reads: CASSLGQGPYEQYF. The CDR3 DNA reads as TGCGCCAGCAGCTTGGGACAGGGACCCTACGAGCAGTACTTC.

The gene calls are TRBV2 and TRBJ1-1; possibly TRBD1 for D (5 bases). CDR1 and CDR2 from the germline V gene are SNHLY and FYNNEI. Between the trimmed V and J ends, which lost 4 bases and 3 bases, there was a span of 12 bases. The CDR3 extends over 14 amino acids. DNA of the CDR3: TGTGCCAGCAGTGTTATCAGGGCTGACACTGAAGCTTTCTTT. It is translated as CASSVIRADTEAFF.

This rearrangement joins TRBV18 to TRBJ2-7; a possible D gene is TRBD1 (6 bases). Germline V gene lookup returns CDR1 KGHSH and CDR2 LQKENI. Between the trimmed V and J ends, which lost 1 base and 3 bases, there was a span of 10 bases. This CDR3 spans 14 amino acids. For the CDR3, the DNA is TGTGCCAGCTCACCACAGGACAGCATCTACGAGCAGTACTTC. It yields the protein CASSPQDSIYEQYF.

This clone was observed once. The chain uses TRBV9 and TRBJ1-1, with 7 bases aligning to TRBD1. The CDR3 consists of 14 residues. CDR1 is SGDLS, CDR2 YYNGEE, per germline. Losses at the gene ends were 0 bases for V and 6 bases for J; bases not matched to a gene: 5. The chain's CDR3 is CASSVADRAPEAFF. The DNA of the CDR3 is TGTGCCAGCAGCGTAGCTGACAGGGCCCCTGAAGCTTTCTTT.

This chain joins TRBV15 and TRBJ2-5; D is unclear. The V and J ends lost 1 base and 1 base respectively, with 7 bases between them. The CDR3 is made up of 14 amino acids. Germline values: CDR1 LNHNV, CDR2 YYDKDF (reference sequence). This CDR3 reads CATSRGPVQETQYF. The CDR3, as DNA: TGTGCCACCAGCAGAGGTCCAGTCCAAGAGACCCAGTACTTC.

The rearrangement links TRBV7-3 to TRBJ2-5; 7 positions agree with TRBD2. The CDR3 length is 15 residues. Per the germline V gene, CDR1 is SGHTA and CDR2 is FQGTGA. V lost 5 bases and J lost 1; bases outside the gene matches: 7. CDR3 in amino acids: CASSQYGGSQETQYF. CDR3 nucleotide sequence: TGTGCCAGCAGCCAATACGGGGGGTCCCAAGAGACCCAGTACTTC.

This chain joins TRBV5-1 and TRBJ1-2; TRBD1 matches 7 bases. The CDR3 is made up of 13 amino acids. The V and J ends lost 5 bases and 8 bases, in that order; junction bases with no gene match: 9. The germline CDR1 and CDR2 sequences are SGHRS and YFSETQ. The CDR3 DNA reads TGCGCCAGCAGAAGACAGGGAATGGGAGGCTACACCTTC. Protein: CASRRQGMGGYTF.

This chain joins TRBV29-1 and TRBJ1-4, with D possibly being TRBD1 (6 bases). This CDR3 is built from 14 residues. V was cut by 3 bases and J by 3 bases, with 11 bases left in between. Germline values: CDR1 SQVTM, CDR2 ANQGSEA. This CDR3 is CSVEGGQANEKLFF. The CDR3 coding sequence is TGCAGCGTTGAGGGGGGGCAGGCTAATGAAAAACTGTTTTTT.

The chain links TRBV27 to TRBJ1-2; no reliable D call. Germline V gene sequence: CDR1 MNHEY, CDR2 SMNVEV (reference sequence). This CDR3 region has 13 residues. Deletions cut 4 bases from V and 8 bases from J, with 14 bases between. CDR3 bases: TGTGCCAGCAGTTCCGGGAGCCGGGTCGGCTACACCTTC. Protein product: CASSSGSRVGYTF.